This TCR beta chain comes out of a study of lymphopenia after photon versus proton radiotherapy. As for this clone: Its target is not known.

TCRdb's table, derived via immunoSEQ multiplex PCR, lists solely in-frame clones and lacks some. The table shows 40,000 to 45,000 clones, with around 83% occurring only once. The study, taken as a whole, reports: A bigger post-nadir fall in TCR diversity correlated inversely with survival time in deceased patients. Relative stability marked proton patients; photon patients lost diversity and naive cells. Authors raise, but do not show, better survival with proton therapy. Post-nadir diversity loss with photons came from oligoclonal expansion, particularly CD8+ Temra cells.

The input for sequencing was peripheral blood, taken from a patient treated with proton-based radiotherapy. The clonotype was recovered from a woman in her 70s with pancreatic cancer.

The CDR3 here is CASSFSLTQGSFVQYF. The CDR3 DNA sequence: TGTGCCAGCAGCTTTTCCCTTACACAGGGGTCTTTCGTACAGTACTTC. This chain connects TRBV7-9 to TRBJ2-7; 7 bases map to TRBD1. Germline V gene data show CDR1 as SEHNR and CDR2 as FQNEAQ (reference sequence). CDR3 length: 16 residues. J lost 10 bases, V lost 3 bases, and 18 bases had no gene match.